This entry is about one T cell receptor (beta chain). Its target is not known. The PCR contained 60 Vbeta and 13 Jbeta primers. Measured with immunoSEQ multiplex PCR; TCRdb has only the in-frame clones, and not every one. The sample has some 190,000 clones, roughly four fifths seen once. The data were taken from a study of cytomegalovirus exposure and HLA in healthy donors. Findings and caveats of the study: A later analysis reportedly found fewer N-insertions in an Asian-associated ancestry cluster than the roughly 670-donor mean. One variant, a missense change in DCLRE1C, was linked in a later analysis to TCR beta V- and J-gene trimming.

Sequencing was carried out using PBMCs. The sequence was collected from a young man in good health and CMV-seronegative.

CDR3: CASRRRSRGKTQYF. The CDR3 DNA follows: TGTGCCAGCAGGCGTAGGAGTAGGGGAAAGACCCAGTACTTC. The gene calls are TRBV9 and TRBJ2-5; weak D call: TRBD1 (5 bases). The CDR3 runs to 14 residues. CDR1 and CDR2 from the germline V gene are SGDLS and YYNGEE. Trimming left V 5 bases short and J 6 bases short, with 17 bases between. Using reference TRBV9 and TRBJ2-5 for the parts outside the CDR3, the full variable domain is DSGVTQTPKHLITATGQRVTLRCSPRSGDLSVYWYQQSLDQGLQFLIQYYNGEERAKGNILERFSAQQFPDLHSELNLSSLELGDSALYFCASRRRSRGKTQYFGPGTRLLVL.